A single sample gave rise to the 30 T cell receptor beta chains below, sequenced in a study of cytomegalovirus exposure and HLA in healthy donors. PCR used 60 Vbeta primers and 13 Jbeta primers. Some clones are missing from TCRdb's copy, which holds only in-frame ones; the method was immunoSEQ multiplex PCR. The repertoire has some 160,000 clones, roughly four fifths of them found once; the top ten carry about 1.6%. Sequenced input: PBMCs. The receptors derive from a man aged 40-55 years in good health and CMV-seronegative.

The chain carries TRBV6-1 and TRBJ2-7; 8 bases agree with TRBD1. Looked up from germline, CDR1 is MNHNS and CDR2 is SASEGT. Germline trimming cut 0 bases from V and 12 bases from J; bases unmatched to any gene: 4. The length of the CDR3 is 12 residues. The CDR3, as DNA: TGTGCCAGCAGTGAAGCGAACAGGGGGACGTACGTC. Its translation is CASSEANRGTYV.

The J gene is TRBJ2-7, the V gene TRBV5-1; 8 bases agree with TRBD1. V trimming: 3 bases; J trimming: 4 bases; junction bases outside the gene matches: 9. The CDR3 is 15 amino acids. Germline-derived CDR1 and CDR2 are SGHRS and YFSETQ. The CDR3 nucleotides are TGCGCCAGCAGCTCACAACAGGGGGGAGAGTACGAGCAGTACTTC. It codes for CASSSQQGGEYEQYF.

The chain is built from TRBV5-6 and TRBJ2-5; 10 nucleotides line up with TRBD2. Germline trimming cut 3 bases from V and 2 bases from J; bases unmatched to any gene: 4. The germline gives CDR1 SGHDT, CDR2 YYEEEE. CDR3 size: 15 residues. CDR3: CASSSSGSSQETQYF. The CDR3 DNA reads TGTGCCAGCAGCTCTAGCGGGAGTTCTCAAGAGACCCAGTACTTC.

The V call is TRBV7-9, the J call TRBJ2-3; possibly TRBD2 for D (5 bases). V was cut by 5 bases and J by 2 bases, with 14 bases left in between. The CDR3 is made up of 15 amino acids. CDR1 and CDR2 (germline): SEHNR, FQNEAQ (reference sequence). The CDR3 region has the DNA TGTGCCAGCAGCCCGGCGGACGGGATCACAGATACGCAGTATTTT. Its protein product is CASSPADGITDTQYF.

The chain links TRBV6-5 to TRBJ1-6; 9 positions agree with TRBD1. CDR1 is MNHEY and CDR2 is SVGAGI in the germline V gene. The CDR3 contains 14 residues. Trimming cost V 11 bases and J 7 bases; bases outside gene matches: 9. CDR3 protein: CAPRRDRENSPLHF. DNA for the CDR3: TGTGCCCCCCGCCGGGACAGGGAAAATTCACCCCTCCACTTT.

The rearrangement joins TRBV7-9 to TRBJ2-7; 8 bases are shared with TRBD1. This CDR3 region has 14 residues. Looked up from germline, CDR1 is SEHNR and CDR2 is FQNEAQ (reference sequence). V shed 4 bases, J shed 0 bases, and the junction held 2 bases outside the gene matches. The CDR3 region has the DNA TGTGCCAGCAGCTCTACAGGGGGCTCCTACGAGCAGTACTTC. It codes for CASSSTGGSYEQYF.

This sequence joins TRBV4-2 and TRBJ1-2; D is unclear. The CDR3 extends over 16 amino acids. Germline assignment: CDR1 LGHNA and CDR2 YNFKEQ. Trimming shortened V by 0 bases and J by 7 bases, and 18 bases separated the two germline ends. CDR3 coding DNA: TGTGCCAGCAGCCAAGAGACGGTCCCCCACAGCGGTGGCTACACCTTC. It specifies CASSQETVPHSGGYTF.

The chain carries TRBV9 and TRBJ2-7; D is uncertain. Germline loops: CDR1 SGDLS, CDR2 YYNGEE. CDR3 length: 13 amino acids. Trimming took off 4 bases at V and 4 bases at J, with 12 bases between the two ends. The CDR3 is CASSILALYEQYV. In nucleotides, the CDR3 is TGTGCCAGCAGCATCTTAGCCCTATACGAGCAGTACGTC.

The chain couples TRBV29-1 to TRBJ1-6; D is possibly TRBD1 (6 bases). V lost 6 bases to trimming and J lost 3 bases, with 12 bases between them. The CDR3 loop spans 14 amino acids. The V gene's germline CDR1 is SQVTM and CDR2 ANQGSEA. CDR3 sequence reads: CSVLTGDYNSPLHF. Here the CDR3 DNA reads TGCAGCGTGTTGACAGGCGACTATAATTCACCCCTCCACTTT.

This chain uses TRBV5-5 with TRBJ2-1; 7 positions agree with TRBD1. Trimming cost V 0 bases and J 6 bases; bases outside gene matches: 6. Germline V gene lookup returns CDR1 SGHKS and CDR2 YYEKEE (reference sequence). The CDR3 has 15 amino acids. CDR3 in amino acids: CASSLEGGRGNEQFF. The CDR3 region has the DNA TGTGCCAGCAGCTTGGAAGGGGGCCGGGGCAATGAGCAGTTCTTC. The variable domain in full, completed from reference TRBV5-5 and TRBJ2-1, reads DAGVTQSPTHLIKTRGQQVTLRCSPISGHKSVSWYQQVLGQGPQFIFQYYEKEERGRGNFPDRFSARQFPNYSSELNVNALLLGDSALYLCASSLEGGRGNEQFFGPGTRLTVL.

Only a few counts were recorded for this clone. The chain uses TRBV5-1 and TRBJ1-1; tentatively, D is TRBD1 (6 bases). The CDR3 consists of 15 residues. Trimming removed 1 base at V and 4 bases at J, with 14 bases between. The V gene's germline CDR1 is SGHRS and CDR2 YFSETQ. The CDR3 sequence: CASSLQAGVGTEAFF. The CDR3, as DNA: TGCGCCAGCAGCTTGCAGGCAGGGGTGGGCACTGAAGCTTTCTTT.

The V call is TRBV19, the J call TRBJ2-3; D is unresolved. The CDR3 runs to 12 residues. From germline, CDR1 is LNHDA and CDR2 SQIVND (reference sequence). Trimming left V 7 bases short and J 1 base short, with 6 bases between. DNA of the CDR3: TGTGCCAGTAATGGCCGCACAGATACGCAGTATTTT. As protein: CASNGRTDTQYF.

This chain connects TRBV28 to TRBJ2-3; the match to TRBD2 covers 9 bases. V shed 11 bases and J 3 bases; nucleotides not matched to a gene: 6. The CDR3 is 13 amino acids. From germline, CDR1 is MDHEN and CDR2 SYDVKM. The CDR3 DNA reads as TGTGCCGTAGCGGGAGTGGCGACAGATACGCAGTATTTT. It encodes CAVAGVATDTQYF.

This chain joins TRBV10-3 and TRBJ2-2; maybe TRBD2 (6 bases). The CDR3 is 15 residues long. Germline lookup yields CDR1 ENHRY and CDR2 SYGVKD. Here the CDR3 reads CPQSGRIASTGELFF. CDR3 sequence (DNA): TGTCCACAGAGTGGGAGGATCGCCTCCACCGGGGAGCTGTTTTTT.

This chain joins TRBV28 and TRBJ1-3, with D perhaps matching TRBD1 (5 bases). The CDR3 has 17 residues. Trimming stripped 7 bases from V and 0 bases from J, with 19 bases between. In germline, CDR1 is MDHEN, CDR2 SYDVKM. DNA for the CDR3: TGTGCCAGCACCTTACTGACCCGGGGGGGCTCTGGAAACACCATATATTTT. Translated, it gives CASTLLTRGGSGNTIYF.

This clone occurred a few times. The chain joins TRBV30 to TRBJ1-2; unclear D gene. This CDR3 is 15 amino acids long. Germline V gene sequence: CDR1 GTSNPN, CDR2 SVGIG (reference sequence). V was cut by 0 bases and J by 0 bases, with 11 bases left in between. The CDR3: CAWSVDPIANYGYTF. In DNA form, the CDR3 reads TGTGCCTGGAGTGTAGATCCAATAGCTAACTATGGCTACACCTTC.

The V call is TRBV13, the J call TRBJ2-3; a weak D match, TRBD2 (5 bases). Germline CDR1 is PRHDT and CDR2 is FYEKMQ (reference sequence). The CDR3 consists of 14 residues. V lost 3 bases to trimming and J lost 2 bases, with 9 bases between them. In DNA form, the CDR3 reads TGTGCCAGCAGCTTCCGGGGATACACAGATACGCAGTATTTT. Translation gives CASSFRGYTDTQYF.

J is TRBJ2-1 and V is TRBV10-3; 8 bases line up with TRBD2. The CDR3 spans 15 residues. V was clipped by 6 bases and J by 2 bases; unmatched bases: 6. The germline V gene encodes CDR1 ENHRY and CDR2 SYGVKD. CDR3 protein: CAISISGVPYNEQFF. The CDR3 DNA follows: TGTGCCATCAGCATTAGCGGGGTTCCCTACAATGAGCAGTTCTTC.

This clone was counted between two and nine times. J is TRBJ2-1 and V is TRBV5-1; D gene unclear. The CDR3 covers 14 residues. Germline V lookup: CDR1 SGHRS, CDR2 YFSETQ. The germline V and J ends were trimmed by 1 base and 6 bases, with 11 bases remaining between them. The CDR3 protein is CASSLILERNEQFF. In DNA form, the CDR3 reads TGCGCCAGCAGCTTGATACTCGAGCGCAATGAGCAGTTCTTC.

This clone was counted only a few times. The chain employs TRBV5-1 and TRBJ2-3; D not certain. The ends were cut back, 4 bases at V and 6 bases at J, with 12 bases in the middle. The germline V gene has CDR1 SGHRS and CDR2 YFSETQ. The CDR3 runs to 13 residues. The CDR3 reads CASSPTVEDTQYF. CDR3 in DNA: TGCGCCAGCAGCCCCACGGTGGAGGATACGCAGTATTTT.

This clone was detected once. This chain connects TRBV2 to TRBJ1-4; D gene uncertain. The V gene's germline CDR1 is SNHLY and CDR2 FYNNEI. CDR3 length: 12 residues. Trimming took 4 bases from V and 8 from J, leaving 8 bases between them. This CDR3 reads CASSAEREKLFF. CDR3 nucleotide sequence: TGTGCCAGCAGTGCGGAGAGGGAAAAACTGTTTTTT.

This chain links TRBV2 with TRBJ1-1, with D maybe TRBD1 (6 bases). V gave up 7 bases and J gave up 10 bases, with 19 bases separating them. Germline CDR1 reads SNHLY; CDR2 reads FYNNEI. This CDR3 region has 13 residues. The CDR3 reads CASTETGTEGAFF. CDR3 sequence (DNA): TGTGCCAGCACTGAGACAGGTACCGAGGGAGCTTTCTTT.

The count of this clone is one. The CDR3 bases are TGTGCCAGCAGCCCGGGGACAGACGGAAACATTCAGTACTTC. Translated, it gives CASSPGTDGNIQYF. The J gene is TRBJ2-4, the V gene TRBV11-3; 7 positions match TRBD1. The CDR3 extends over 14 amino acids. V lost 5 bases, J lost 6 bases, and 7 bases stayed unmatched. CDR1 is SGHNT, CDR2 YENEEA, per germline.

This clone appeared a few times. V usage is TRBV19 and J usage is TRBJ1-3, with 8 bases lining up with TRBD1. Germline V gives CDR1 LNHDA, CDR2 SQIVND (reference sequence). Germline trimming cut 6 bases from V and 2 bases from J; bases unmatched to any gene: 3. This CDR3 comprises 14 residues. CDR3 protein: CASSLQGAGNTIYF. The DNA for the CDR3 is TGTGCCAGTAGCCTACAGGGGGCTGGAAACACCATATATTTT.

This clone turned up a few times. The V and J genes are TRBV30 and TRBJ2-7, with 8 bases lining up with TRBD1. V lost 2 bases and J lost 0; bases outside the gene matches: 3. The CDR3 is made up of 14 amino acids. CDR1 and CDR2 (germline): GTSNPN, SVGIG (reference sequence). CDR3 nucleotides: TGTGCCTGGAGTACAGGGGGTAGCTCCTACGAGCAGTACGTC. It encodes CAWSTGGSSYEQYV.

The chain couples TRBV27 to TRBJ2-2; perhaps TRBD1 as D (6 bases). Germline assignment: CDR1 MNHEY and CDR2 SMNVEV (reference sequence). Trimming shortened V by 4 bases and J by 3 bases, and 12 bases separated the two germline ends. This CDR3 is 15 amino acids long. In DNA, the CDR3 is TGTGCCAGCAGTTCGAGCAGGACAGACACCGGGGAGCTGTTTTTT. This sequence encodes CASSSSRTDTGELFF.

There are a few counts of this clone. The chain is built from TRBV5-1 and TRBJ2-6; D ambiguous. Germline CDR1 is SGHRS and CDR2 is YFSETQ. The CDR3 length is 15 residues. V was clipped by 4 bases and J by 1 base, with 9 bases between them. This chain's CDR3 is CASSPRPSGANVLTF. CDR3 DNA sequence: TGCGCCAGCAGCCCGCGTCCTTCTGGGGCCAACGTCCTGACTTTC.

The V call is TRBV7-9, the J call TRBJ2-1; 10 bases are a match to TRBD2. Trimming took 6 bases from V and 4 from J; bases not matched to a gene: 6. This CDR3 comprises 15 residues. Germline-derived CDR1 and CDR2 are SEHNR and FQNEAQ (reference sequence). CDR3 bases: TGTGCCAGCAGTCCTAGCGGGAGCTTATACAATGAGCAGTTCTTC. Translating gives CASSPSGSLYNEQFF.

This rearrangement joins TRBV7-3 to TRBJ2-3; possibly TRBD2 for D (5 bases). V lost 5 bases to trimming and J lost 7 bases, with 16 bases between them. CDR3 length: 14 residues. The germline gives CDR1 SGHTA, CDR2 FQGTGA. This chain's CDR3 is CASSPGSERHTQYF. The CDR3 DNA reads as TGTGCCAGCAGCCCCGGCTCCGAGCGGCATACGCAGTATTTT.

The CDR3 DNA reads TGTGCCAGCAGCATAACCGGGAGCGCCTACGAGCAGTACTTC. It yields the protein CASSITGSAYEQYF. The chain uses TRBV27 and TRBJ2-7; D is possibly TRBD2 (6 bases). Trimming shortened V by 6 bases and J by 2 bases, and 14 bases separated the two germline ends. The CDR3 is 14 residues long. From germline, CDR1 is MNHEY and CDR2 SMNVEV (reference sequence).